Each of the 17 T cell receptor beta chains below was sequenced from the same sample in a study of T cell clonality in common variable immunodeficiency. Assay used: immunoSEQ multiplex PCR; TCRdb lists only in-frame clones, some missing. The sample contains approximately 81,000 clones, none occurring once; over 0.7% lies in the top ten. Input material: peripheral blood mononuclear cells. The receptors derive from a person aged 18 to 75 in good health.

This clone was recorded many times. The read ends 3 residues before the CDR3 terminus; that terminus is restored from the germline J gene. The V gene is TRBV30, the J gene TRBJ2-1, with 9 bases aligning to TRBD2. The length of the CDR3 is 15 residues. Germline V gene sequence: CDR1 GTSNPN, CDR2 SVGIG (reference sequence). Trimming cost V 2 bases and J 8 bases; bases outside gene matches: 10. The CDR3 reads CAWSKGGRAPDEQFF. The covered CDR3 bases are TGTGCCTGGAGTAAGGGCGGGAGGGCGCCTGATGAG.

This clone was counted at least ten times. Read data end 3 residues before the CDR3 end; the end is taken from the germline J gene. The chain carries TRBV5-1 and TRBJ1-1, with TRBD1 identical over 8 bases. CDR1 is SGHRS and CDR2 is YFSETQ in the germline V gene. The CDR3 has 15 amino acids. Unmatched junction bases numbered 4, after V lost 3 bases and J lost 0 bases. CDR3 residues: CASSSGQGLNTEAFF. The CDR3 DNA, read in part, is TGCGCCAGCAGCTCCGGACAGGGACTGAACACTGAA.

This clone has at least ten counts. The read ends 3 residues before the CDR3 terminus; that terminus is restored from the germline J gene. This chain links TRBV30 with TRBJ2-5; 10 bases agree with TRBD2. The CDR3 is 14 residues long. Trimming took 6 bases from V and 1 from J; bases not matched to a gene: 5. Germline V CDR1 and CDR2: GTSNPN, SVGIG (reference sequence). The DNA read from the CDR3 is TGTGCCTGTACTGGACTAGCGGCCCAAGAGACC. Its protein is CACTGLAAQET. The complete CDR3 reads CACTGLAAQETQYF.

This clone was recorded at least ten times. The read comes to an end 3 residues before the CDR3 does, leaving the germline J gene to fill in the end. The chain carries TRBV7-9 and TRBJ2-7, with 12 nucleotides matching TRBD2. V shed 6 bases and J 1 base; nucleotides not matched to a gene: 4. CDR1 is SEHNR and CDR2 is FQNEAQ in the germline V gene (reference sequence). The CDR3 runs to 15 residues. The CDR3 spells CASSRGLAGSYEQYF. Partial CDR3 DNA: TGTGCCAGCAGTCGAGGACTAGCGGGATCCTACGAG.

This clone was seen a handful of times. The read terminates 3 residues ahead of where the CDR3 ends, so the germline J gene completes it. This rearrangement joins TRBV20-1 to TRBJ1-6, with D hard to call. Trimming removed 3 bases at V and 5 bases at J, with 14 bases between. Germline CDR1 DFQATT, CDR2 SNEGSKA (reference sequence). The CDR3 spans 15 residues. CDR3 in amino acids: CSARPNMAHNSPLHF. The CDR3 DNA, read in part, is TGCAGTGCTAGGCCGAACATGGCCCATAATTCACCC.

This clone was counted ten times or more. The observed sequence ends 3 residues before the CDR3 terminus, with the missing tail filled in from the germline J gene. The chain has TRBV20-1 and TRBJ1-1, with D uncertain. Trimming cost V 6 bases and J 6 bases, with 11 bases left between them. The length of the CDR3 is 11 residues. The germline gives CDR1 DFQATT, CDR2 SNEGSKA (reference sequence). CDR3 sequence: CSATMGAEAFF. The sequenced CDR3 bases are TGCAGTGCAACGATGGGCGCTGAA.

This clone was detected ten times or more. The read stops 3 residues short of the end of the CDR3; the missing end is completed from the germline J gene. V is TRBV18 and J is TRBJ2-3; the D is unclear. This CDR3 contains 13 residues. The V gene lost 2 bases and the J gene lost 2 bases, with 5 bases spanning the gap. CDR1 is KGHSH and CDR2 is LQKENI in the germline V gene. The CDR3: CASSPSYTDTQYF. The covered CDR3 bases are TGTGCCAGCTCACCAAGCTACACAGATACG.

This clone has a count of ten or more. The read stops 3 residues short of the end of the CDR3; the missing end is completed from the germline J gene. The V gene is TRBV20-1, the J gene TRBJ1-4, with D hard to call. The germline V gene has CDR1 DFQATT and CDR2 SNEGSKA (reference sequence). This CDR3 is built from 15 residues. V lost 6 bases, J lost 0 bases, and 14 bases lay in between. Partial CDR3 DNA: TGCAGTGCCCGTCATGAGGGTGCAACTAATGAAAAA. Amino acids: CSARHEGATNEK. The entire CDR3 protein reads CSARHEGATNEKLFF.

This clone was counted many times. The CDR3 is cut off 3 residues early in the read; its end comes from the germline J gene. The chain links TRBV18 to TRBJ2-7, with 8 bases identical to TRBD2. The germline gives CDR1 KGHSH, CDR2 LQKENI. The CDR3 has 14 amino acids. V lost 6 bases to trimming and J lost 0 bases; unmatched junction nucleotides: 4. The part of the CDR3 DNA that was read is TGTGCCAGCTCCCTCCTAGCGGGCTCCTACGAG. It yields the protein CASSLLAGSYE. The complete CDR3 sequence is CASSLLAGSYEQYF.

This clone was detected ten times or more. The read terminates 3 residues ahead of where the CDR3 ends, so the germline J gene completes it. This chain uses TRBV29-1 with TRBJ2-7, with D possibly matching TRBD1 (6 bases). The CDR3 is made up of 14 amino acids. With 5 bases removed from V and 0 bases from J, the gap between germline ends came to 14 bases. Germline V gives CDR1 SQVTM, CDR2 ANQGSEA. The CDR3 loop is CSVSIRGGSYEQYF. The CDR3 DNA, read in part, is TGCAGCGTTTCTATCAGGGGCGGCTCCTACGAG.

Many counts were recorded for this clone. The read ends 3 residues shy of where the CDR3 ends; the end is completed using the germline J gene. This sequence joins TRBV19 and TRBJ2-1; 7 bases are shared with TRBD1. The CDR3 contains 14 residues. Germline V gene lookup returns CDR1 LNHDA and CDR2 SQIVND (reference sequence). V shed 7 bases and J 5 bases; nucleotides not matched to a gene: 8. The CDR3 spells CASTPRTGNNEQFF. The DNA read from the CDR3 is TGTGCCAGTACCCCGAGGACAGGCAACAATGAG.

This clone came up many times. Read sequence stops 3 residues before the CDR3 end, and the germline J gene provides the missing end. The chain carries TRBV6-2 or TRBV6-3 and TRBJ1-1, with 10 bases matching TRBD1. Unmatched junction bases numbered 6, after V lost 0 bases and J lost 5 bases. The CDR3 contains 16 residues. Germline-derived CDR1 and CDR2 are MNHEY and SVGEGT. The CDR3 is CASSYSGTGVGTEAFF. The sequenced CDR3 bases are TGTGCCAGCAGTTACTCTGGGACAGGGGTAGGAACTGAA.

This clone was recorded at least ten times. The sequence runs out 3 residues before the end of the CDR3; the remainder is reconstructed from the germline J gene. V gene TRBV6-2 or TRBV6-3 combines with J gene TRBJ1-1; 7 bases agree with TRBD1. V lost 6 bases, J lost 1 base, and 5 bases stayed unmatched. The CDR3 has 14 amino acids. Germline lookup yields CDR1 MNHEY and CDR2 SVGEGT. The CDR3 here is CASRGQLANTEAFF. CDR3 DNA (partial): TGTGCCAGCAGGGGACAGTTGGCGAACACTGAA.

This clone was counted ten times or more. The CDR3 is cut off 3 residues early in the read; its end comes from the germline J gene. The V gene is TRBV19, the J gene TRBJ2-1; D possibly corresponds to TRBD2 (5 bases). Germline V lookup: CDR1 LNHDA, CDR2 SQIVND (reference sequence). V was clipped by 5 bases and J by 7 bases, with 9 bases between them. This CDR3 is built from 12 residues. The CDR3 bases that were read are TGTGCCAGTAGTGCACCGGGGAATGAG. This encodes CASSAPGNE. The entire CDR3 protein reads CASSAPGNEQFF. The full variable domain, rest sourced from reference TRBV19 and TRBJ2-1, is DGGITQSPKYLFRKEGQNVTLSCEQNLNHDAMYWYRQDPGQGLRLIYYSQIVNDFQKGDIAEGYSVSREKKESFPLTVTSAQKNPTAFYLCASSAPGNEQFFGPGTRLTVL.

The table lists this clone with many counts. Mismatch with germline at one junction end may stem from a read error. The CDR3 end is not reached by the read, which stops 3 residues before it; the germline J gene fills it in. The chain couples TRBV4-2 to TRBJ2-7; 7 bases agree with TRBD2. CDR1 is LGHNA, CDR2 YNFKEQ, per germline. This CDR3 comprises 17 residues. The CDR3 DNA, read in part, is TGCGCCAGCAGCCAAGGGGTAAGAGCGGGGCAAACCTACGAG. Its protein is CASSQGVRAGQTYE. In full, the CDR3 is CASSQGVRAGQTYEQYF.

In this sample, this clone turned up many times. The read terminates 3 residues before the CDR3 end, so the remaining end is supplied by the germline J gene. The V and J genes are TRBV5-4 and TRBJ2-1; 12 nucleotides agree with TRBD2. Germline loops: CDR1 SGHNT, CDR2 YYREEE (reference sequence). V trimming: 5 bases; J trimming: 7 bases; junction bases outside the gene matches: 7. The CDR3 totals 15 residues. The CDR3 DNA, read in part, is TGTGCCAGCAGACCGACTAGCGGGAGTCGGAATGAG. It is translated as CASRPTSGSRNE. The full CDR3 is CASRPTSGSRNEQFF.

This clone was seen at least ten times. The read terminates 3 residues ahead of where the CDR3 ends, so the germline J gene completes it. The V and J genes are TRBV7-9 and TRBJ2-7; D may correspond to TRBD1 or TRBD2 (7 bases each). The CDR3 consists of 15 residues. From germline, CDR1 is SEHNR and CDR2 FQNEAQ (reference sequence). Trimming removed 5 bases at V and 5 bases at J, with 19 bases between. The CDR3 DNA, read in part, is TGTGCCAGCAGCCCACGACAGGGAGGGACGGACGAG. Residues: CASSPRQGGTDE. The complete CDR3 sequence is CASSPRQGGTDEQYF.